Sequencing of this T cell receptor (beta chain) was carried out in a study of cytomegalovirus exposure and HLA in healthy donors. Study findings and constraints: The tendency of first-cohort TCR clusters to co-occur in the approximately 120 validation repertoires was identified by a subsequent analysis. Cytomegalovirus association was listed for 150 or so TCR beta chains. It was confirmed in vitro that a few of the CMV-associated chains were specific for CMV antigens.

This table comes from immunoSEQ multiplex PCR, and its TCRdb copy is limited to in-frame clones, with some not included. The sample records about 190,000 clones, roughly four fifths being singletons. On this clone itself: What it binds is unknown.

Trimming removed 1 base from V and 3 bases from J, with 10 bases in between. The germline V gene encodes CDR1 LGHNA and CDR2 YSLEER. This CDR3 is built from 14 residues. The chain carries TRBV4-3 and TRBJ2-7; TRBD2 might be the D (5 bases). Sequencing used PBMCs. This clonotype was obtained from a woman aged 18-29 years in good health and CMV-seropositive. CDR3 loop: CASSQVTGSYEQYF. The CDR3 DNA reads TGCGCCAGCAGCCAAGTGACGGGAAGCTACGAGCAGTACTTC.